One and the same sample provided the 27 T cell receptor beta chains below, sequenced in a study of T cells after yellow fever vaccination. TCRdb analysed the 5' RACE reads with MiXCR anew, one entry per CDR3 protein. The sample contains over 10,000 distinct CDR3 sequences, 4.9% of which appear only once. The source material was PBMCs, either bulk or a sorted T-cell subset (CD4+, CD8+, memory, or dextramer-sorted; not recorded which), sampled 45 days after the yellow fever booster vaccination. Receptor source: a young man who received the YFV17D yellow fever vaccine.

This clonotype has ten or more counts. V gene TRBV7-2 combines with J gene TRBJ2-5; tentative D call: TRBD2 (6 bases). The germline gives CDR1 SGHTA, CDR2 FQGNSA. Trimming removed 1 base at V and 5 bases at J, with 14 bases between. The CDR3 covers 15 residues. CDR3 bases: TGTGCCAGCAGCTTAGAATGGTCGGGGGTCGAGACCCAGTACTTC. Translated, it gives CASSLEWSGVETQYF.

The J gene is TRBJ2-7, the V gene TRBV11-2; the match to TRBD2 covers 7 bases. The ends lost 3 bases at V and 2 bases at J; junction bases unmatched: 4. The CDR3 runs 14 residues. CDR1 is SGHAT, CDR2 FQNNGV, per germline. CDR3 nucleotides: TGTGCCAGCAGCTTGGGAGCGGGGACCTACGAGCAGTACTTC. Translation gives CASSLGAGTYEQYF.

This clonotype was seen at least ten times. This chain uses TRBV3-1 with TRBJ1-4; 8 bases match TRBD1. Germline CDR1 is LGHDT and CDR2 is YNNKEL (reference sequence). The CDR3 is 17 amino acids. Trimming at V came to 4 bases and at J to 0 bases, leaving 7 bases not matched to a gene. This CDR3 is CASSLPGTGATNEKLFF. CDR3 DNA: TGTGCCAGCAGCCTTCCCGGGACAGGCGCAACTAATGAAAAACTGTTTTTT. The entire variable domain, with the rest obtained from reference TRBV3-1 and TRBJ1-4, is as follows: DTAVSQTPKYLVTQMGNDKSIKCEQNLGHDTMYWYKQDSKKFLKIMFSYNNKELIINETVPNRFSPKSPDKAHLNLHINSLELGDSAVYFCASSLPGTGATNEKLFFGSGTQLSVL.

This clonotype was counted ten times or more. The rearrangement uses TRBV7-2 and TRBJ2-1, with a possible D match to TRBD2 (5 bases). This CDR3 is built from 16 residues. Germline V gives CDR1 SGHTA, CDR2 FQGNSA. Trimming left V 3 bases short and J 7 bases short, with 19 bases between. In DNA, the CDR3 is TGTGCCAGCAGCTTTCCCAGGCTATCCGGCGGGAATGAGCAGTTCTTC. Translated: CASSFPRLSGGNEQFF.

This clonotype was found many times. This chain connects TRBV9 to TRBJ1-1; 10 bases match TRBD1. This CDR3 spans 13 amino acids. Germline trimming cut 4 bases from V and 7 bases from J; bases unmatched to any gene: 4. CDR1 SGDLS and CDR2 YYNGEE come from the germline V gene. CDR3 region: CASSIGQGGEAFF. The CDR3, as DNA: TGTGCCAGCAGCATCGGACAGGGGGGTGAAGCTTTCTTT.

This clonotype has a count of ten or more. The V call is TRBV5-5, the J call TRBJ1-4; no clear D. This CDR3 is 16 amino acids long. CDR1 is SGHKS and CDR2 is YYEKEE in the germline V gene (reference sequence). V dropped 0 bases and J dropped 0 bases, with 9 bases sitting between them. Written as DNA, the CDR3 is TGTGCCAGCAGCTTGGCAGAGGACCCAACTAATGAAAAACTGTTTTTT. Protein sequence: CASSLAEDPTNEKLFF.

This clonotype was seen ten or more times. The CDR3 DNA reads TGCAGCGTCCTACCGGGACTATCCCGGAATGAGCAGTTCTTC. It yields the protein CSVLPGLSRNEQFF. The genes are TRBV29-1 and TRBJ2-1, with 7 bases lining up with TRBD2. This CDR3 has 14 residues. The V segment lost 6 bases and the J segment 7 bases; nucleotides outside the gene matches: 12. Germline V gene sequence: CDR1 SQVTM, CDR2 ANQGSEA.

The genes are TRBV5-1 and TRBJ2-4; D might be TRBD2 (6 bases). Trimming pared 0 bases from V and 9 bases from J, leaving 10 bases between. The CDR3 has 13 amino acids. Germline CDR1 SGHRS, CDR2 YFSETQ. CDR3: CASSLERVSIQYF. CDR3 nucleotide sequence: TGCGCCAGCAGCTTGGAGCGGGTCTCCATTCAGTACTTC.

At least ten counts were recorded for this clonotype. This sequence joins TRBV11-1 and TRBJ2-1; 10 bases agree with TRBD2. V lost 4 bases, J lost 8 bases, and 14 bases stayed unmatched. The CDR3 runs to 17 residues. The germline V gene has CDR1 SGHAT and CDR2 FQDESV (reference sequence). The CDR3 here is CASSYLAGVVVGDEQFF. The CDR3 DNA reads as TGTGCCAGCAGCTACCTAGCGGGAGTGGTTGTTGGCGATGAGCAGTTCTTC.

Ten or more counts support this clonotype. The V gene is TRBV7-2, the J gene TRBJ2-7; TRBD2 agrees at 14 bases. Losses at the gene ends were 7 bases for V and 9 bases for J; bases not matched to a gene: 11. Germline CDR1 SGHTA, CDR2 FQGNSA. The CDR3 totals 15 residues. The CDR3 sequence: CASTPKGLAGVVQYF. CDR3 nucleotides: TGTGCCAGCACCCCCAAGGGACTAGCGGGAGTAGTGCAGTACTTC.

This clonotype was seen many times. This chain connects TRBV20-1 to TRBJ1-5; unclear D gene. This CDR3 is built from 12 residues. Deletions cut 0 bases from V and 1 base from J, with 1 base between. The V gene's germline CDR1 is DFQATT and CDR2 SNEGSKA (reference sequence). CDR3 sequence (DNA): TGCAGTGCTAGAGACAGCAATCAGCCCCAGCATTTT. Amino acid sequence: CSARDSNQPQHF.

There are many counts of this clonotype. The V call is TRBV5-4, the J call TRBJ2-1, with D tentatively TRBD2 (6 bases). Looked up from germline, CDR1 is SGHNT and CDR2 is YYREEE (reference sequence). The V end was cut by 3 bases, the J end by 7 bases, with 11 bases between. The CDR3 totals 13 residues. The CDR3, as DNA: TGTGCCAGCAGCTGGACGGGGGAAAATGAGCAGTTCTTC. Protein: CASSWTGENEQFF. The full variable domain, completed using reference TRBV5-4 and TRBJ2-1, is ETGVTQSPTHLIKTRGQQVTLRCSSQSGHNTVSWYQQALGQGPQFIFQYYREEENGRGNFPPRFSGLQFPNYSSELNVNALELDDSALYLCASSWTGENEQFFGPGTRLTVL.

This clonotype was seen many times. The chain joins TRBV7-9 to TRBJ2-5; D is possibly TRBD1 or TRBD2 (5 bases each). V dropped 5 bases and J dropped 5 bases, with 24 bases sitting between them. The CDR3 contains 17 residues. Germline loops: CDR1 SEHNR, CDR2 FQNEAQ (reference sequence). CDR3 nucleotide sequence: TGTGCCAGCAGCCGTCAGGGTCCCCTCCCTGGGGAGGAGACCCAGTACTTC. As protein: CASSRQGPLPGEETQYF.

There are many counts of this clonotype. The chain uses TRBV5-1 and TRBJ2-7; either TRBD1 or TRBD2 may fit D (6 bases each). V shed 1 base and J shed 2 bases, with 19 bases lying between them. Germline CDR1 SGHRS, CDR2 YFSETQ. CDR3 length equals 17 residues. This CDR3 is CASSLLEGGVNTYEQYF. DNA of the CDR3: TGCGCCAGCAGCTTGCTCGAGGGGGGAGTGAACACCTACGAGCAGTACTTC.

This clonotype was seen ten or more times. The chain links TRBV7-2 to TRBJ2-3, with D uncertain. The V gene lost 5 bases and the J gene lost 2 bases, with 5 bases spanning the gap. From germline, CDR1 is SGHTA and CDR2 FQGNSA. CDR3 length: 12 residues. The CDR3 is CASSPVTDTQYF. Here the CDR3 DNA reads TGTGCCAGCAGCCCCGTCACAGATACGCAGTATTTT.

The sample holds many counts of this clonotype. This chain links TRBV27 with TRBJ2-5; weak D call: TRBD2 (6 bases). Germline V gene lookup returns CDR1 MNHEY and CDR2 SMNVEV (reference sequence). The CDR3 is 15 amino acids. V lost 7 bases to trimming and J lost 5 bases, with 20 bases between them. CDR3: CASKFASGEGETQYF. The DNA of the CDR3 is TGTGCCAGCAAGTTCGCTTCGGGAGAAGGGGAGACCCAGTACTTC.

This clonotype was seen many times. The chain employs TRBV5-1 and TRBJ2-4; D ambiguous. V dropped 7 bases and J dropped 6 bases, with 20 bases sitting between them. The CDR3 is made up of 15 amino acids. The germline gives CDR1 SGHRS, CDR2 YFSETQ. CDR3 region: CASAKNRSYINIQYF. In nucleotides, the CDR3 is TGCGCCAGCGCGAAGAATCGAAGTTATATAAACATTCAGTACTTC.

This clonotype was seen at least ten times. This chain joins TRBV6-5 and TRBJ2-3; 10 bases line up with TRBD1. V was pared by 2 bases and J by 4 bases, with 6 bases of the junction left unmatched. Germline lookup yields CDR1 MNHEY and CDR2 SVGAGI. CDR3 length: 16 amino acids. The CDR3 spells CASSYGGTGEADTQYF. Here the CDR3 DNA reads TGTGCCAGCAGTTACGGTGGGACAGGGGAAGCAGATACGCAGTATTTT.

The table lists this clonotype with many counts. The rearrangement links TRBV7-8 to TRBJ2-7; D could derive from TRBD1 or TRBD2 (5 bases each). CDR3 length: 15 residues. V was trimmed by 7 bases and J by 4 bases, leaving 20 bases between them. Germline V gene data show CDR1 as SGHVS and CDR2 as FQNEAQ. CDR3 in DNA: TGTGCCAGCACCCTGGGGGAGACGGCTAGATACGAGCAGTACTTC. Protein sequence: CASTLGETARYEQYF.

This clonotype was found many times. This chain links TRBV5-6 with TRBJ2-1; 9 positions agree with TRBD2. The CDR3 covers 16 residues. Germline values: CDR1 SGHDT, CDR2 YYEEEE. J gave up 0 bases and V 7 bases, and 8 bases lay outside the gene matches. Here the CDR3 reads CASHRGGLASYNEQFF. The DNA of the CDR3 is TGTGCCAGCCACAGAGGGGGACTAGCCTCCTACAATGAGCAGTTCTTC.

Worth noting for this clonotype: Possible read error: a much larger clone is one base away. The chain has TRBV5-4 and TRBJ2-2; no firm D call. V was trimmed by 4 bases and J by 6 bases, leaving 19 bases between them. Germline V gives CDR1 SGHNT, CDR2 YYREEE (reference sequence). CDR3 length: 16 amino acids. This chain's CDR3 is CASSQSSSRHPGELFF. In DNA form, the CDR3 reads TGTGCCAGCAGCCAATCCAGTTCGCGACACCCCGGGGAGCTGTTTTTT.

This clonotype has at least ten counts. The CDR3 nucleotides are TGTGCCAGCAGCCGACCCGGTCACCACGAGCAGTACTTC. Its translation is CASSRPGHHEQYF. The V and J genes are TRBV7-9 and TRBJ2-7; D is unresolved. Germline CDR1 is SEHNR and CDR2 is FQNEAQ (reference sequence). Between the trimmed V and J ends, which lost 5 bases and 5 bases, there was a span of 13 bases. The CDR3 runs 13 residues.

This clonotype occurred many times. The CDR3 DNA follows: TGTGCCAGCAGCGTAGTTAGCGGGAGTCTTGAGCAGTTCTTC. Translating it yields CASSVVSGSLEQFF. The V call is TRBV9, the J call TRBJ2-1, with 9 bases matching TRBD2. CDR1 is SGDLS, CDR2 YYNGEE, per germline. The CDR3 totals 14 residues. The V segment lost 0 bases and the J segment 9 bases; nucleotides outside the gene matches: 4.

At least ten counts were recorded for this clonotype. The chain has TRBV10-3 and TRBJ2-1; 7 positions agree with TRBD2. After removal of 6 bases from V and 12 bases from J, the junction contained 8 bases not matched to a gene. CDR3 length: 12 amino acids. CDR1 and CDR2 from the germline V gene are ENHRY and SYGVKD. The CDR3 sequence is CAIRPPGLRQFF. The CDR3 DNA reads as TGTGCCATCAGGCCTCCGGGACTACGGCAGTTCTTC.

This clonotype has a count of ten or more. The rearrangement joins TRBV6-1 to TRBJ1-5; a possible D gene is TRBD1 (5 bases). V lost 7 bases, J lost 3 bases, and 16 bases lay in between. Germline CDR1 is MNHNS and CDR2 is SASEGT. The CDR3 consists of 15 residues. CDR3 sequence: CASMGGTANNQPQHF. CDR3 sequence (DNA): TGTGCCAGCATGGGGGGGACGGCGAACAATCAGCCCCAGCATTTT.

This clonotype has more than one count but fewer than ten. The CDR3 DNA reads as TGTGCCAGCAGCCCATTCCACTCTGGAAACACCATATATTTT. This gives the protein CASSPFHSGNTIYF. V usage is TRBV7-2 and J usage is TRBJ1-3; D call uncertain. Germline CDR1 is SGHTA and CDR2 is FQGNSA. The CDR3 length is 14 residues. With 5 bases removed from V and 0 bases from J, the gap between germline ends came to 8 bases.

In this sample, this clonotype turned up many times. This rearrangement joins TRBV5-1 to TRBJ2-5, with TRBD1 as a possible D gene (5 bases). This CDR3 comprises 15 residues. Trimming removed 1 base at V and 0 bases at J, with 10 bases between. Per germline, CDR1 SGHRS and CDR2 YFSETQ. The CDR3, as DNA: TGCGCCAGCAGCTTGCGTCCAGGGTACCAAGAGACCCAGTACTTC. It encodes CASSLRPGYQETQYF.